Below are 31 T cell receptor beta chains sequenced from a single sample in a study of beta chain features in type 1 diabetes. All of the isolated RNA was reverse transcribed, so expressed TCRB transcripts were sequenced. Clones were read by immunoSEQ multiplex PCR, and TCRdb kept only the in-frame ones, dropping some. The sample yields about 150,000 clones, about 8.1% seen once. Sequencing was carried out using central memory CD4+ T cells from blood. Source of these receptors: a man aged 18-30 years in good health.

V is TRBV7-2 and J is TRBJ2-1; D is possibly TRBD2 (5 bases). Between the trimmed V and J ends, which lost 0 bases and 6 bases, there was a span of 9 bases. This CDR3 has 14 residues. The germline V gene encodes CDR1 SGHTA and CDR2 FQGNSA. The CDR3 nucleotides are TGTGCCAGCAGCTTAGCGAGGGTGGCCAATGAGCAGTTCTTC. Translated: CASSLARVANEQFF.

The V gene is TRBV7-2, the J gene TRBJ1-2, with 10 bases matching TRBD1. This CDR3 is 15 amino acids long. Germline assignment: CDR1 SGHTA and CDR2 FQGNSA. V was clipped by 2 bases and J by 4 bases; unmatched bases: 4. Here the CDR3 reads CASSLMGQGSYGYTF. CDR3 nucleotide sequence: TGTGCCAGCAGCTTAATGGGACAGGGGTCCTATGGCTACACCTTC.

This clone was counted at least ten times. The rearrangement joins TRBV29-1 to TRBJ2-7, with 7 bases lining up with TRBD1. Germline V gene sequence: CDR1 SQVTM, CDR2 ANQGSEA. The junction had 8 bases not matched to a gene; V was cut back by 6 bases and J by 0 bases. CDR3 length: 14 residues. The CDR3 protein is CSVVRQGSSYEQYF. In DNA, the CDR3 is TGCAGCGTCGTCCGACAGGGAAGCTCCTACGAGCAGTACTTC.

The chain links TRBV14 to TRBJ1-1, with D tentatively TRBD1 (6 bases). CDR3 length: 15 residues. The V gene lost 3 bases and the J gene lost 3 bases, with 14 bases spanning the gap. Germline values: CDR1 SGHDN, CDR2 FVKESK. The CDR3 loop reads CASSHYRESYTEAFF. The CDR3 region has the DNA TGTGCCAGCAGCCATTACAGGGAATCTTACACTGAAGCTTTCTTT.

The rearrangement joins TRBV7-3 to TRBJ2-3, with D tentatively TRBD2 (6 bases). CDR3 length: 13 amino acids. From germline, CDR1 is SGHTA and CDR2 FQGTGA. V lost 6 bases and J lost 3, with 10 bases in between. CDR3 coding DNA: TGTGCCAGCAGACTCGGGAGAACAGATACGCAGTATTTT. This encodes CASRLGRTDTQYF.

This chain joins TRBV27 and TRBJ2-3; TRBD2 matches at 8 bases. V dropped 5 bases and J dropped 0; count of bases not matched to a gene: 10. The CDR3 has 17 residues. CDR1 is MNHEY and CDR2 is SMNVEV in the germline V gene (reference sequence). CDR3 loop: CASSPWGSGDSTDTQYF. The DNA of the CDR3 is TGTGCCAGCAGTCCCTGGGGTAGCGGGGACAGCACAGATACGCAGTATTTT.

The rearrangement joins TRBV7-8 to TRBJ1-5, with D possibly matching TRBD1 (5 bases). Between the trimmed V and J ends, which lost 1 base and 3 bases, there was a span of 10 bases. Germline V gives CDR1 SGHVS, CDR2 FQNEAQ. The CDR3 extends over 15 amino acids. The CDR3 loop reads CASSLGGGNNQPQHF. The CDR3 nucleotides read TGTGCCAGCAGCTTAGGGGGGGGGAACAATCAGCCCCAGCATTTT.

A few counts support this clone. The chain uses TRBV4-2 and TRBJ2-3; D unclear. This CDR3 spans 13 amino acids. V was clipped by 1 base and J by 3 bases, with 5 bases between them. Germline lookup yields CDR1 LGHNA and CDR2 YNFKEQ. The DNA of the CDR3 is TGTGCCAGCAGCCAAGCCTTGACAGATACGCAGTATTTT. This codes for CASSQALTDTQYF.

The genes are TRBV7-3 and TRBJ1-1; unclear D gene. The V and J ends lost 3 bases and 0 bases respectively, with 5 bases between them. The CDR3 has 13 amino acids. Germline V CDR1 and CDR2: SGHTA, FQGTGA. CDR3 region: CASSLSVNTEAFF. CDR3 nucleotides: TGTGCCAGCAGCTTGTCGGTGAACACTGAAGCTTTCTTT.

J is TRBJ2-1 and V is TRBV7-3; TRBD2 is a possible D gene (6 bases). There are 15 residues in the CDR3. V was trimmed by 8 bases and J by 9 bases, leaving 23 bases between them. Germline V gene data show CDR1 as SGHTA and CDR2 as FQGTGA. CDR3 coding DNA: TGTGCCAGCTCGCCAACCGGGACTCGGAGGGGTGAGCAGTTCTTC. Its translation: CASSPTGTRRGEQFF. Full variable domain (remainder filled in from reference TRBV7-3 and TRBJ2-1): GAGVSQTPSNKVTEKGKYVELRCDPISGHTALYWYRQSLGQGPEFLIYFQGTGAADDSGLPNDRFFAVRPEGSVSTLKIQRTERGDSAVYLCASSPTGTRRGEQFFGPGTRLTVL.

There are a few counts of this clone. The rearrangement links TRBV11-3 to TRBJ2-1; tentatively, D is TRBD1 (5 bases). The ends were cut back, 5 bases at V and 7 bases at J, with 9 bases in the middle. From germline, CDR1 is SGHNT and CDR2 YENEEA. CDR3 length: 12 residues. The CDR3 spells CASSQDINEQFF. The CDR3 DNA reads TGTGCCAGCAGCCAGGACATAAATGAGCAGTTCTTC.

This CDR3 reads CASSYSPGGNEQFF. CDR3 nucleotides: TGTGCCAGCAGTTACTCGCCAGGGGGCAATGAGCAGTTCTTC. The J gene is TRBJ2-1, the V gene TRBV6-6, with 7 bases lining up with TRBD1. The germline gives CDR1 MNHNY, CDR2 SVGAGI (reference sequence). V gave up 0 bases and J gave up 6 bases; unmatched junction bases: 2. This CDR3 spans 14 amino acids.

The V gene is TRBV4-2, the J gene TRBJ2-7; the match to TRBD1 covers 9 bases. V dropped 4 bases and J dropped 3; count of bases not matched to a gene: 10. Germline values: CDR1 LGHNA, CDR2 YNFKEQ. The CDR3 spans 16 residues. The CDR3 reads CASSPPTGTGFYEQYF. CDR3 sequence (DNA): TGTGCCAGCAGCCCCCCTACCGGGACAGGGTTCTACGAGCAGTACTTC.

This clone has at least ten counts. The CDR3 region has the DNA TGCAGCGTTGCCCGGGGAGGGGAAACTAACGAGCAGTACTTC. It translates to CSVARGGETNEQYF. V usage is TRBV29-1 and J usage is TRBJ2-7, with TRBD2 matching 7 bases. V trimming: 4 bases; J trimming: 5 bases; junction bases outside the gene matches: 11. Germline V gene sequence: CDR1 SQVTM, CDR2 ANQGSEA. This CDR3 comprises 14 residues.

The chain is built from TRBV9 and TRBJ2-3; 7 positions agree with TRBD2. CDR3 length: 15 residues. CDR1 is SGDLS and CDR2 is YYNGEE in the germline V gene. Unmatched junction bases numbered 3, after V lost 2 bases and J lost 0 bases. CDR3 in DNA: TGTGCCAGCAGCGTGATCGGGGGGAGCACAGATACGCAGTATTTT. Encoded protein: CASSVIGGSTDTQYF.

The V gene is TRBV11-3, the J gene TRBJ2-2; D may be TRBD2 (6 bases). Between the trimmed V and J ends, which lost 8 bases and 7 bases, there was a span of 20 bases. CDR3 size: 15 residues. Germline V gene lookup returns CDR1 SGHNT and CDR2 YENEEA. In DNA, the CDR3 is TGTGCCAGCTCCGCTACCGGGAGAAAAAGCGGGGAGCTGTTTTTT. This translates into CASSATGRKSGELFF.

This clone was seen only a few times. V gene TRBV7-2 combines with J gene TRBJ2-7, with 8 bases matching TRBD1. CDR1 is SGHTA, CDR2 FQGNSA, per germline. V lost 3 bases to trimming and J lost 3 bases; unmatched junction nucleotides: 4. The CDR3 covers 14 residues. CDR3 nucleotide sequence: TGTGCCAGCAGCTTTGGACAGGGTAACTACGAGCAGTACTTC. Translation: CASSFGQGNYEQYF.

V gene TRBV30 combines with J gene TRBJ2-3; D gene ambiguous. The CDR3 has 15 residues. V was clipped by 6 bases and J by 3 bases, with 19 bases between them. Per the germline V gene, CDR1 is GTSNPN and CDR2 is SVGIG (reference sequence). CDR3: CACRGYGFGTDTQYF. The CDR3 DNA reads TGTGCCTGCCGCGGATATGGTTTCGGGACAGATACGCAGTATTTT.

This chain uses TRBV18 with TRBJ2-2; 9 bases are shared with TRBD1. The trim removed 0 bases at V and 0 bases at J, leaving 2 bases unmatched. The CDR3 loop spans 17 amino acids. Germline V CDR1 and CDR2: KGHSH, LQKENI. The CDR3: CASSPPGQGTNTGELFF. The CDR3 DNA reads TGTGCCAGCTCACCACCCGGACAGGGGACGAACACCGGGGAGCTGTTTTTT.

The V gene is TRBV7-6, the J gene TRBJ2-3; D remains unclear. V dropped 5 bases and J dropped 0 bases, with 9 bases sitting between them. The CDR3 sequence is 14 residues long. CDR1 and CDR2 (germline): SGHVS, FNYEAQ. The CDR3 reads CASSISPSTDTQYF. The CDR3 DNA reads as TGTGCCAGCAGCATTAGCCCGAGCACAGATACGCAGTATTTT.

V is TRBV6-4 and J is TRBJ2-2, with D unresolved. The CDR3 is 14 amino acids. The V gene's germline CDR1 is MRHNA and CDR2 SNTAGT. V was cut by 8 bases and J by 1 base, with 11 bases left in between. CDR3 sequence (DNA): TGTGCCAGCCAAATTCAATTGAACACCGGGGAGCTGTTTTTT. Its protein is CASQIQLNTGELFF.

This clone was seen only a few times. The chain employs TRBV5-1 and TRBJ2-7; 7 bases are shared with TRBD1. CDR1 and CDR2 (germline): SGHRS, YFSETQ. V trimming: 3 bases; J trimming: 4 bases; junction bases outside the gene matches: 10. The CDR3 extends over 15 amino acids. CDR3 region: CASSWTPGTEYEQYF. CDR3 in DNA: TGCGCCAGCAGCTGGACCCCCGGGACAGAATACGAGCAGTACTTC.

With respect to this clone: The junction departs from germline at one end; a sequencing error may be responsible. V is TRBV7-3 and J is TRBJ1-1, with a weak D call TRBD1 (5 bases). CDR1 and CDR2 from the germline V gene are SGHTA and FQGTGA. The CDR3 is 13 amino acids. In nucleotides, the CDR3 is TGCGCCAGTTCCACAGGAGTGAACACTGAAGCTTTCTTT. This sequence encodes CASSTGVNTEAFF.

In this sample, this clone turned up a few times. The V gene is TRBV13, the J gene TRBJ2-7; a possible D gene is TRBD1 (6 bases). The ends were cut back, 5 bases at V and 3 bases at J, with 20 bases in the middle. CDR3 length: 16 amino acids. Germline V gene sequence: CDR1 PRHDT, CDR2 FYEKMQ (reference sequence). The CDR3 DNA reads TGTGCCAGCAGCCCTTGGTCAGGGGACGCACACTACGAGCAGTACTTC. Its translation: CASSPWSGDAHYEQYF.

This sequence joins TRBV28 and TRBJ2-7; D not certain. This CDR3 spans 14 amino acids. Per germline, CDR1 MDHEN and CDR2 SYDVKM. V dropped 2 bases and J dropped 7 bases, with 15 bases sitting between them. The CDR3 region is CASSLEVIPQEQYF. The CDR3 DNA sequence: TGTGCCAGCAGTTTAGAGGTGATCCCCCAGGAGCAGTACTTC. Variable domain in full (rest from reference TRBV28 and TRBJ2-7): DVKVTQSSRYLVKRTGEKVFLECVQDMDHENMFWYRQDPGLGLRLIYFSYDVKMKEKGDIPEGYSVSREKKERFSLILESASTNQTSMYLCASSLEVIPQEQYFGPGTRLTVT.

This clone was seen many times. The CDR3 sequence is CASSPPDSTNEAFF. The CDR3 coding sequence is TGTGCCAGCTCACCTCCGGACAGTACAAATGAAGCTTTCTTT. This chain joins TRBV18 and TRBJ1-1, with D perhaps TRBD1 (6 bases). The CDR3 runs 14 residues. The germline CDR1 and CDR2 sequences are KGHSH and LQKENI. V lost 3 bases, J lost 7 bases, and 15 bases lay in between.

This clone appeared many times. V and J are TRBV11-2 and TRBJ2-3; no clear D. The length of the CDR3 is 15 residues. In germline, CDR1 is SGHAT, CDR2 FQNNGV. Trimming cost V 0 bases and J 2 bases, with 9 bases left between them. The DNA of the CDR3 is TGTGCCAGCAGCTTAGACGGCAGGCCCACAGATACGCAGTATTTT. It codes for CASSLDGRPTDTQYF. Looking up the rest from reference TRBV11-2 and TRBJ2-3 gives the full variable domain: EAGVAQSPRYKIIEKRQSVAFWCNPISGHATLYWYQQILGQGPKLLIQFQNNGVVDDSQLPKDRFSAERLKGVDSTLKIQPAKLEDSAVYLCASSLDGRPTDTQYFGPGTRLTVL.

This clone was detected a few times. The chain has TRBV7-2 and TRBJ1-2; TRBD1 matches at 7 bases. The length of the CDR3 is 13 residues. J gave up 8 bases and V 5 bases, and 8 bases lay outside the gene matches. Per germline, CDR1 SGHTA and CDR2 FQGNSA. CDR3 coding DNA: TGTGCCAGCAGCCCCGACAGGGCGAGGGGCTACACCTTC. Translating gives CASSPDRARGYTF.

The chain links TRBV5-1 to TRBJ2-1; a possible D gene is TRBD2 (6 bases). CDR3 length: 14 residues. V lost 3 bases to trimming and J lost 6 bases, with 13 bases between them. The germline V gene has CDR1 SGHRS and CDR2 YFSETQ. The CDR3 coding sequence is TGCGCCAGCAGCTCGAGGACTACGGGCAATGAGCAGTTCTTC. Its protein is CASSSRTTGNEQFF.

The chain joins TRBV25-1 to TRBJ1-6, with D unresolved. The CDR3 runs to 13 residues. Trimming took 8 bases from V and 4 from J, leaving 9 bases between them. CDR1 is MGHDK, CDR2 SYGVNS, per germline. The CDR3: CASGNRYNSPLHF. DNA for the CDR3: TGTGCCAGCGGTAACAGATATAATTCACCCCTCCACTTT.

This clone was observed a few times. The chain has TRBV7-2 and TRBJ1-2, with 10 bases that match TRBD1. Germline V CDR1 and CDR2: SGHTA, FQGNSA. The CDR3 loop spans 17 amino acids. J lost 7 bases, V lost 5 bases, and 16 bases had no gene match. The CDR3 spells CASSPRGLTGGIGGYTF. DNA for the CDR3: TGTGCCAGCAGCCCGAGGGGGCTGACAGGGGGCATAGGTGGCTACACCTTC.